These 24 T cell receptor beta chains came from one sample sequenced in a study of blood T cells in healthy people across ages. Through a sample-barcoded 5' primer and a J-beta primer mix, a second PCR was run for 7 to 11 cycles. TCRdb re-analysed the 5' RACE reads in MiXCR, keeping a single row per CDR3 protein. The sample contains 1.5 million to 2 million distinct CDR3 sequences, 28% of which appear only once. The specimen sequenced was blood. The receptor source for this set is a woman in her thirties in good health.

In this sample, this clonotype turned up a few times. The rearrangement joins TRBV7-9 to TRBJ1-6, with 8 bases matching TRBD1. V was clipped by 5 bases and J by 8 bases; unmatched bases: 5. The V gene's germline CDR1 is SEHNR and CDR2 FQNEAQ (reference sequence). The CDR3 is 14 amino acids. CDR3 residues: CASSRGTGDSPLHF. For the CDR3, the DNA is TGTGCCAGCAGCCGGGGGACAGGCGATTCACCCCTCCACTTT.

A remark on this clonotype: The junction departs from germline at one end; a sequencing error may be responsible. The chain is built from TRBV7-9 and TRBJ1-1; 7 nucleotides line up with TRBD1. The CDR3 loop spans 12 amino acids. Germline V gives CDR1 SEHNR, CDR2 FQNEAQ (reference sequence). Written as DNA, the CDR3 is TGCGCCAGCAGAAAAGACAGGGCCCAAGCTTTCTTT. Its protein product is CASRKDRAQAFF.

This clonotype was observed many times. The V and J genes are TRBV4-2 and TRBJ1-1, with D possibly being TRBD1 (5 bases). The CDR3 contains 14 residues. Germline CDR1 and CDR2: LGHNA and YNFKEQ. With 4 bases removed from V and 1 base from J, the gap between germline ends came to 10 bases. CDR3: CASSPGGANTEAFF. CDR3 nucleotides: TGTGCCAGCAGCCCAGGTGGGGCGAACACTGAAGCTTTCTTT.

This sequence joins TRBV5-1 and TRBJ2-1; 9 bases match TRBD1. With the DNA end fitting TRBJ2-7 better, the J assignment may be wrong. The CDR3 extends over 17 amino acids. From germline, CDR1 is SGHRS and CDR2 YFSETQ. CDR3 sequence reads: CASSLAKGTGPYNEQYF. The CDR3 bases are TGCGCCAGCAGCTTGGCCAAGGGGACAGGGCCCTACAATGAGCAGTACTTC.

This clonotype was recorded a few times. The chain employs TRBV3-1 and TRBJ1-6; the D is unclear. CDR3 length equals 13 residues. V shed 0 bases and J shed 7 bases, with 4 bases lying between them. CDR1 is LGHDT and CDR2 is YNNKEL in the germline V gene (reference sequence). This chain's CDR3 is CASSQERNSPLHF. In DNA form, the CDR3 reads TGTGCCAGCAGCCAAGAGCGAAATTCACCCCTCCACTTT.

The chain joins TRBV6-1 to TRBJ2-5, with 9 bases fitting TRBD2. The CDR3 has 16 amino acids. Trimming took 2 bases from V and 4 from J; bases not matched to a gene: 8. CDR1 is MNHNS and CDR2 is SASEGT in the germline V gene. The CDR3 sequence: CASSERGAGGSETQYF. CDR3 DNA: TGTGCCAGCAGTGAAAGAGGAGCGGGGGGTTCAGAGACCCAGTACTTC.

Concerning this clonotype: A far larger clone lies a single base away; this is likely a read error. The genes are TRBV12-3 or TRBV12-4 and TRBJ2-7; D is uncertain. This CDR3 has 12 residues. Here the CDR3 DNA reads TGTGCCAACAGTTTGGACGGCTACGAGCAGTACTTC. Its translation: CANSLDGYEQYF.

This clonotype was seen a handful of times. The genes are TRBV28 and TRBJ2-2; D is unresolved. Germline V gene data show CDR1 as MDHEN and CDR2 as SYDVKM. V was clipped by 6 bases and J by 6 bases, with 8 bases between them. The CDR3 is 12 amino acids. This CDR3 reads CASRVPSGELFF. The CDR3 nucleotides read TGTGCCAGCAGAGTCCCCTCCGGGGAGCTGTTTTTT. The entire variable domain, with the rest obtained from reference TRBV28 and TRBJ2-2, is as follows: DVKVTQSSRYLVKRTGEKVFLECVQDMDHENMFWYRQDPGLGLRLIYFSYDVKMKEKGDIPEGYSVSREKKERFSLILESASTNQTSMYLCASRVPSGELFFGEGSRLTVL.

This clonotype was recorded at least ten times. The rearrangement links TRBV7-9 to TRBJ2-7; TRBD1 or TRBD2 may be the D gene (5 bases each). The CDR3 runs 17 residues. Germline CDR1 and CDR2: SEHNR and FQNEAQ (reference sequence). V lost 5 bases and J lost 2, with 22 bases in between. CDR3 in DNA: TGTGCCAGCAGCACCAAGCGACACCGGGACGGAGCCTACGAGCAGTACTTC. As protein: CASSTKRHRDGAYEQYF.

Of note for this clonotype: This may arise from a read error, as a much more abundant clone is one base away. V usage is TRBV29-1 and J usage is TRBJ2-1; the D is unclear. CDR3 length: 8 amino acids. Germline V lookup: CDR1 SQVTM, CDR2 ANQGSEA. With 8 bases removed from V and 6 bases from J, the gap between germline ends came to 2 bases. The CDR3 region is CSTNEQFF. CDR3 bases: TGCAGCACCAATGAGCAGTTCTTC.

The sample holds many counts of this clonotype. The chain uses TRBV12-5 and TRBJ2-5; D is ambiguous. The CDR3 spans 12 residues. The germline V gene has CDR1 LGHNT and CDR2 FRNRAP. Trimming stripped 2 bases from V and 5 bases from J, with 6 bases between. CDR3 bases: TGTGCTAGTGGTTTGACGGCGGAGACCCAGTACTTC. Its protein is CASGLTAETQYF.

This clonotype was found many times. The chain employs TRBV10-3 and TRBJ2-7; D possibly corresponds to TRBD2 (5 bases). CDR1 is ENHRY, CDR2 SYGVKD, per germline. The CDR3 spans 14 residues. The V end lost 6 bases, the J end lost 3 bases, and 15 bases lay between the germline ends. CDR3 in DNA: TGTGCCATCAGGTTAGAGAGCGGTGTCTACGAGCAGTACTTC. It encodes CAIRLESGVYEQYF.

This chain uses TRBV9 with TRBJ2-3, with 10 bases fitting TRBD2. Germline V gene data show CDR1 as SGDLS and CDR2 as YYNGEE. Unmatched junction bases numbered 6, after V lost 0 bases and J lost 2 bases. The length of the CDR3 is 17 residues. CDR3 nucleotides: TGTGCCAGCAGCGTAGCCCGGACTAGCGGAAACACAGATACGCAGTATTTT. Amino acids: CASSVARTSGNTDTQYF. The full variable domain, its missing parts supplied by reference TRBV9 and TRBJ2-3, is DSGVTQTPKHLITATGQRVTLRCSPRSGDLSVYWYQQSLDQGLQFLIQYYNGEERAKGNILERFSAQQFPDLHSELNLSSLELGDSALYFCASSVARTSGNTDTQYFGPGTRLTVL.

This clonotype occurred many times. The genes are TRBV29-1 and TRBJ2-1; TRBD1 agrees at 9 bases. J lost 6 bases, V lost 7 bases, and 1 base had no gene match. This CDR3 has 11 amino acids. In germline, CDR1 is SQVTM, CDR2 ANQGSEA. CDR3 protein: CSADRGNEQFF. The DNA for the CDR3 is TGCAGCGCGGACAGGGGCAATGAGCAGTTCTTC.

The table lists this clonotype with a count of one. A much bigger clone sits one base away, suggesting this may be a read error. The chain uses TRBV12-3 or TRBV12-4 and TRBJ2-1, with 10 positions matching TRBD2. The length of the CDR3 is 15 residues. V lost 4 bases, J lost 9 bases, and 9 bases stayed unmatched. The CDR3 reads CASSSYLAGEGEQFF. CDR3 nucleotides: TGTGCCAGCAGTTCCTACCTAGCGGGAGAGGGTGAGCAGTTCTTC.

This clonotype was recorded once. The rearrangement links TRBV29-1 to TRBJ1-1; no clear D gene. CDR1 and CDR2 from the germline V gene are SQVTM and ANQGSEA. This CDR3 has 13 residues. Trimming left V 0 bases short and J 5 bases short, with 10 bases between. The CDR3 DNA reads TGCAGCGTTGAAGAAAACAGACGAACTGAAGCTTTCTTT. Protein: CSVEENRRTEAFF.

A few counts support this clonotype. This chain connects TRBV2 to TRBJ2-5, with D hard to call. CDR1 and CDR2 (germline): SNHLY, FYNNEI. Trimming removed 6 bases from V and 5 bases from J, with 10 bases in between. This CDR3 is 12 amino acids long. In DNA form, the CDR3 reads TGTGCCAGCAGCGCCTATGAGGAGACCCAGTACTTC. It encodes CASSAYEETQYF.

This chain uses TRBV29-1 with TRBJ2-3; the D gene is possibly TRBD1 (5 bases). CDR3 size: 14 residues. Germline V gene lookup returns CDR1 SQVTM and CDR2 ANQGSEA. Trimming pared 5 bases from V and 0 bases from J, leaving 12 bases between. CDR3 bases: TGCAGCGTTATTACAGGATCTAGCACAGATACGCAGTATTTT. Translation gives CSVITGSSTDTQYF.

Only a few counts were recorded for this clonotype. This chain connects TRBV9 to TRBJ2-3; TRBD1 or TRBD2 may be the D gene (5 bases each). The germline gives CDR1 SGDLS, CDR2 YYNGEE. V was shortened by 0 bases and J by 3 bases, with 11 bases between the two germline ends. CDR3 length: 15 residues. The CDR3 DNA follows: TGTGCCAGCAGCGTAGGAGACAGCGGAACAGATACGCAGTATTTT. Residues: CASSVGDSGTDTQYF.

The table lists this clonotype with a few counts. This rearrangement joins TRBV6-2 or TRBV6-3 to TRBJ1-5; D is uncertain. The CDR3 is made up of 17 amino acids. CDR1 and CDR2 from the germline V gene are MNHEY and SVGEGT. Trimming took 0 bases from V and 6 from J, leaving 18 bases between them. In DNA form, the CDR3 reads TGTGCCAGCAGTTACTCGCCGGTCGGGAATTTTATTCAGCCCCAGCATTTT. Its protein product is CASSYSPVGNFIQPQHF.

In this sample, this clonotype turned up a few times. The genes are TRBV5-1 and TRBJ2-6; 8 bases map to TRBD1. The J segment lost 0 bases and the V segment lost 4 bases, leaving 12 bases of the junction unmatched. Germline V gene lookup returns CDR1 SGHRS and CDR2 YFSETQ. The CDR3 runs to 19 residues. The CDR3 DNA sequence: TGCGCCAGCAGCGTAATAGGACAGGGCGCTCCCTCTGGGGCCAACGTCCTGACTTTC. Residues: CASSVIGQGAPSGANVLTF.

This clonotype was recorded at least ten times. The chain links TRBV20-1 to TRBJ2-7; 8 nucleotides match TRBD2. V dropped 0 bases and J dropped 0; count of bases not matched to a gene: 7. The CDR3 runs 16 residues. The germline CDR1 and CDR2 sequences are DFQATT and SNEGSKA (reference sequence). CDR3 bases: TGCAGTGCTAGAGACTCAGCGGGAGTTGACTCCTACGAGCAGTACTTC. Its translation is CSARDSAGVDSYEQYF.

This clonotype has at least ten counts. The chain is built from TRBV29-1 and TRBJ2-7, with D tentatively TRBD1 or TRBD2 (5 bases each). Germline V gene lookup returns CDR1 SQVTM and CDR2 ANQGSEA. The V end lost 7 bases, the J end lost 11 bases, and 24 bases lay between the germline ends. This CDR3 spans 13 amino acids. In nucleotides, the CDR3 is TGCAGCGGATCCGGGACCGACTCCGGTAGTAAGTACTTC. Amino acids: CSGSGTDSGSKYF.

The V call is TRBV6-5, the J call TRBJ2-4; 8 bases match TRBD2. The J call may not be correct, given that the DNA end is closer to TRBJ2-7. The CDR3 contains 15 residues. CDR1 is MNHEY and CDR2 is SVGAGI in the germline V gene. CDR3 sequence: CASSYEAGVAYEQYF. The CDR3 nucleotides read TGTGCCAGCAGTTACGAAGCGGGAGTGGCGTACGAGCAGTACTTC.